These T cell receptor beta chains were read from a single sample in a study of human T cells and chemical hapten exposure. TCRdb itself ran the RACE reads through MiXCR, one entry per CDR3 protein. This table holds 300,000 to 400,000 distinct CDR3 sequences, approximately 5% found once. The starting material was whole blood, obtained in connection with sensitization to the hapten diphenylcyclopropenone (DPC). The receptor source for this set is a woman in her 50s with alopecia areata. Some clones in this sample may be carry-over from other donors' samples. CDR3s include the opening cysteine and the closing phenylalanine or tryptophan. D genes are given only for firm matches. Only part of the rows carry a size: once, few, many, or a class if the clone is expanded.

j_gene	d_gene	abundance	v_gene	CDR3nt	CDR3aa
TRBJ2-7	-	few	TRBV12-3/TRBV12-4	TGTGCCAGCAGTTTCTCAGGGATATCTGACGAGCAGTACTTC	CASSFSGISDEQYF
TRBJ2-7	-	once	TRBV5-4	TGTGCCAGCAGCTTGTTTGGGGGCTGGGACGAGCAGTACTTC	CASSLFGGWDEQYF
TRBJ2-2	TRBD1	many	TRBV12-3/TRBV12-4	TGTGCCAGCAGTACGGTGGGACAGCCCGGGGAGCTGTTTTTT	CASSTVGQPGELFF
TRBJ1-4	-	few	TRBV2	TGTGCCAGCAGTGGGTCGGAGGGGCTTGGTGAAAAACTGTTTTTT	CASSGSEGLGEKLFF
TRBJ2-5	TRBD2	many	TRBV10-1	TGCGCCAGCAGTGACGGCGGGAGTGCGGAGACCCAGTACTTC	CASSDGGSAETQYF
TRBJ1-4	-	few	TRBV29-1	TGCAGCGTTGAAACGCAGGGAAGGGGGAAACTGTTTTTT	CSVETQGRGKLFF
TRBJ2-2	-	many	TRBV12-3/TRBV12-4	TGTGCCAGCAGTTTCAGGCAGACCGGGGAGCTGTTTTTT	CASSFRQTGELFF
TRBJ2-1	TRBD1	few	TRBV18	TGTGCCAGCTCGGCTAAGGACAGGGTAGTCCACAATGAGCAGTTCTTC	CASSAKDRVVHNEQFF
TRBJ2-7	TRBD2	many	TRBV12-3/TRBV12-4	TGTGCCAGCAGCACACTAGCGGGCACATCCTACGAGCAGTACTTC	CASSTLAGTSYEQYF
TRBJ1-2	-	many	TRBV29-1	TGCAGCGTTGAGGATCCATTTAACCCCTATGGCTACACCTTC	CSVEDPFNPYGYTF
TRBJ2-1	TRBD2	-	TRBV5-4	TGTGCCAGCAGCTTCGGACTAGCAACCAATGAGCAGTTCTTC	CASSFGLATNEQFF
TRBJ2-3	TRBD2	-	TRBV20-1	TGCAGTGCTAGAGACCCGGGACTAGCTAGTACAGATACGCAGTATTTT	CSARDPGLASTDTQYF
TRBJ2-1	-	many	TRBV24-1	TGTGCCACCAGTGATGCCGGCACAATTAGCTCCTACAATGAGCAGTTCTTC	CATSDAGTISSYNEQFF
TRBJ1-6	-	many	TRBV5-1	TGCGCCAGCAGCTTGTCAGCTCAGAATAATTCACCCCTCCACTTT	CASSLSAQNNSPLHF
TRBJ2-4	-	many	TRBV2	TGTGCCAGCAGTGGGAACTCCCGGGCAGCCAAAAACATTCAGTACTTC	CASSGNSRAAKNIQYF
TRBJ1-6	-	many	TRBV30	TGTGCCTGGAGCCCGGGGGGGAGTTATAATTCACCCCTCCACTTT	CAWSPGGSYNSPLHF
TRBJ2-3	TRBD1	-	TRBV7-9	TGTGCCAGCAGACCGGGACAGAGAGATACGCAGTATTTT	CASRPGQRDTQYF
TRBJ2-4	-	-	TRBV5-5	TGTGCCAGCAGCCATTTTACAGGGAAAAACATTCAGTACTTC	CASSHFTGKNIQYF
TRBJ2-3	TRBD2	many	TRBV20-1	TGCAGTGCTTATCCGGGACTAGCGGGGTCCACAGATACGCAGTATTTT	CSAYPGLAGSTDTQYF
TRBJ2-6	-	many	TRBV7-2	TGTGCCAGCAGCTACCAACTTGGGGCCAACGTCCTGACTTTC	CASSYQLGANVLTF
TRBJ1-5	-	many	TRBV27	TGTGCCAGCAGTCCCGGACCGATGTTCAATCAGCCCCAGCATTTT	CASSPGPMFNQPQHF
TRBJ2-3	TRBD2	many	TRBV7-6	TGTGCCAGCAGCCTGGGAGCGGGGGGGCTGCCAGATACGCAGTATTTT	CASSLGAGGLPDTQYF
TRBJ2-1	TRBD1	-	TRBV12-3/TRBV12-4	TGTGCCAGCACCCAGGGGGCTGAGCAGTTCTTC	CASTQGAEQFF